This is a list of T cell receptor beta chains from one sample in a study of blood T cell repertoires in COVID-19. Only in-frame clones appear in the TCRdb table, and some are missing; sequencing was by immunoSEQ multiplex PCR. This table holds under 300,000 clones, approximately 87% found once. Sequencing used peripheral blood. These receptors all come from a woman between 25 and 40 years old with COVID-19, enrolled during active disease. Each CDR3 is given with its conserved first and last residue.

v_gene	len	CDR3aa
TRBV19	14	CASSQGQGHSPLHF
TRBV25-1	16	CASSGVRGSSNQPQHF
TRBV27	14	CASSALGGNYGYTF
TRBV19	15	CASSIGTGAYNEQFF
TRBV6-4	12	CASSDYRGEQYF
TRBV18	16	CASSPPTSGGAGEQYF
TRBV27	14	CASSVHPESGGYTF
TRBV10-3	16	CAISESAGIGNQPQHF
TRBV27	14	CASSHGQANYGYTF
TRBV27	15	CASSPDGFAKNIQYF
TRBV12-1	15	CASSPGTRYTGELFF